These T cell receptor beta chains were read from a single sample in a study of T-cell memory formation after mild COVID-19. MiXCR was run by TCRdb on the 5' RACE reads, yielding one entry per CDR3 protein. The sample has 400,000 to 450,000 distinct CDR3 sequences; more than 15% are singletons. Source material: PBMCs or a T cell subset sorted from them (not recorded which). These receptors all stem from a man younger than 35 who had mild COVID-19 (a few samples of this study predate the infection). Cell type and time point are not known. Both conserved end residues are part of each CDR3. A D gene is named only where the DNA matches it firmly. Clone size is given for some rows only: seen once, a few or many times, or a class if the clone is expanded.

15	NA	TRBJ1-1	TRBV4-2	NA	CASSQEKVLNTEAFF	TGTGCCAGCAGCCAAGAAAAAGTACTGAACACTGAAGCTTTCTTT
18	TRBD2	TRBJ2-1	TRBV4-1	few	CASSQDPAGGPSYNEQFF	TGCGCCAGCAGCCAAGATCCGGCGGGGGGCCCATCCTACAATGAGCAGTTCTTC
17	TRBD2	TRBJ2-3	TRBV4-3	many	CASSFSTSGGAGDTQYF	TGCGCCAGCAGCTTCTCGACTAGCGGGGGGGCCGGAGATACGCAGTATTTT
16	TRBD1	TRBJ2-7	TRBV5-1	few	CASSSTTGTGTGEQYF	TGCGCCAGCAGCTCTACCACCGGGACAGGTACTGGCGAGCAGTACTTC
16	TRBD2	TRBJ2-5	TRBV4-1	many	CASSQGAASGVETQYF	TGCGCCAGCAGCCAAGGCGCGGCTAGCGGGGTAGAGACCCAGTACTTC
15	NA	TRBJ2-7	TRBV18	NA	CASSGGSVLTYEQYF	TGTGCCAGCTCGGGTGGTTCGGTCCTAACCTACGAGCAGTACTTC
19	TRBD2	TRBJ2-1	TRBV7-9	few	CASSLVFFAAWTSGNEQFF	TGTGCCAGCAGCTTAGTGTTCTTCGCCGCCTGGACTAGCGGGAATGAGCAGTTCTTC
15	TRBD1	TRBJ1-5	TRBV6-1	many	CASSRTGGSNQPQHF	TGTGCCAGCAGCAGGACAGGCGGGAGCAATCAGCCCCAGCATTTT
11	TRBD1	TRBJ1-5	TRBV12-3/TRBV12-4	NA	CASSPGQVQHF	TGTGCCAGCAGTCCGGGACAGGTCCAGCATTTT
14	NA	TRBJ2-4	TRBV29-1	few	CSVEGADNSGIQYF	TGCAGCGTTGAAGGGGCGGACAATTCGGGCATTCAGTACTTC
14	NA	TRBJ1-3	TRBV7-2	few	CASSPLEPGNTIYF	TGTGCCAGCAGTCCCCTAGAACCCGGAAACACCATATATTTT
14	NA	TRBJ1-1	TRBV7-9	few	CASSLPWDDTEAFF	TGTGCCAGCAGCTTGCCCTGGGATGACACTGAAGCTTTCTTT
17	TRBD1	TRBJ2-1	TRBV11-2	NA	CASSVLQGPSPYNEQFF	TGTGCCAGCAGCGTACTACAGGGGCCCTCCCCCTACAATGAGCAGTTCTTC
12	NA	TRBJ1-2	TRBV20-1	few	CSATRPAYGYTF	TGCAGTGCTACAAGACCCGCCTATGGCTACACCTTC
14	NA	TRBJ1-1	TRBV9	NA	CASSPGTYTTEAFF	TGTGCCAGCAGCCCTGGGACCTACACCACTGAAGCTTTCTTT
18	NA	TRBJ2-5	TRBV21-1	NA	CASSKALAGGTSSETQYF	TGTGCCAGCAGCAAAGCCCTAGCGGGGGGGACATCATCAGAGACCCAGTACTTC
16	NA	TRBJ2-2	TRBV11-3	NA	CASSFGGHSNTGELFF	TGTGCCAGCAGCTTCGGCGGCCACTCGAACACCGGGGAGCTGTTTTTT
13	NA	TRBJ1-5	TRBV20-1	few	CSGTATDSQPQHF	TGCAGTGGGACCGCCACTGACAGTCAGCCCCAGCATTTT
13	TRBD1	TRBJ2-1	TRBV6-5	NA	CASSWQGVGEQFF	TGTGCCAGCAGTTGGCAGGGGGTCGGTGAGCAGTTCTTC
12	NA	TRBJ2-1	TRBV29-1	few	CSVGGSTYEQFF	TGCAGCGTTGGGGGGTCAACTTATGAGCAGTTCTTC
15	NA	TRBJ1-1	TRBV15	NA	CATSRTDGPTVRAFF	TGTGCCACCAGCAGAACCGACGGACCCACGGTACGAGCTTTCTTT
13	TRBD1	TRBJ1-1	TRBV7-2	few	CASSFRQGTEAFF	TGTGCCAGCAGCTTTCGACAGGGCACTGAAGCTTTCTTT
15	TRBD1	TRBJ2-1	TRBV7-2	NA	CASSLAGTGMNEQFF	TGTGCCAGCAGCTTAGCCGGGACAGGGATGAATGAGCAGTTCTTC
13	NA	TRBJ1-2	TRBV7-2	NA	CASSPQGGNGYTF	TGTGCCAGCAGCCCACAGGGAGGGAATGGCTACACCTTC
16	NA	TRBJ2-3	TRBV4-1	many	CASSLSGGPSTDTQYF	TGCGCCAGCAGCCTCTCCGGGGGGCCCAGCACAGATACGCAGTATTTT
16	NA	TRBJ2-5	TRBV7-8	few	CASSLAFAGLQETQYF	TGTGCCAGCAGCTTAGCTTTCGCGGGGTTGCAAGAGACCCAGTACTTC
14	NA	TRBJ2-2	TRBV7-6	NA	CAVDRDPNTGELFF	TGTGCCGTTGATCGGGACCCCAACACCGGGGAGCTGTTTTTT
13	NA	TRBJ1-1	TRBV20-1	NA	CSAQRTGFTEAFF	TGCAGTGCTCAACGAACGGGGTTCACTGAAGCTTTCTTT
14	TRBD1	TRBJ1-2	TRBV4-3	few	CASSQQPGGGGYTF	TGCGCCAGCAGCCAACAGCCAGGGGGTGGGGGCTACACCTTC
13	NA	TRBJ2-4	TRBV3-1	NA	CASSQASGNIQYF	TGTGCCAGCAGCCAAGCCAGCGGTAACATTCAGTACTTC
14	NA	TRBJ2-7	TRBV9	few	CASNAGTGAYEQYF	TGTGCCAGCAACGCCGGGACGGGAGCCTACGAGCAGTACTTC
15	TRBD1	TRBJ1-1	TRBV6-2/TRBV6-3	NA	CASTSMGQLNTEAFF	TGTGCCAGCACCTCAATGGGACAGTTGAACACTGAAGCTTTCTTT
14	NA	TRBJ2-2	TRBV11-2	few	CASSYLENTGELFF	TGTGCCAGCAGCTACTTAGAGAACACCGGGGAGCTGTTTTTT
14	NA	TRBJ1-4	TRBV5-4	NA	CASSFKGIGEKLFF	TGTGCCAGCAGCTTCAAGGGGATCGGTGAAAAACTGTTTTTT
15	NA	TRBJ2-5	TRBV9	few	CASSVGQGGTETQYF	TGTGCCAGCAGCGTTGGGCAGGGGGGGACGGAGACCCAGTACTTC
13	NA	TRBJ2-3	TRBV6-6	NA	CASSYSTQNTQYF	TGTGCCAGCAGTTACTCGACACAGAATACGCAGTATTTT
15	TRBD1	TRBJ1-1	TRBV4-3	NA	CASSAQGQVHTEAFF	TGCGCCAGCAGCGCCCAAGGACAGGTCCACACTGAAGCTTTCTTT
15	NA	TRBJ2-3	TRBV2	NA	CASSATSTSTDTQYF	TGTGCCAGCAGCGCGACTAGTACGAGCACAGATACGCAGTATTTT
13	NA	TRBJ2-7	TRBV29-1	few	CSVEDEAGSEQYF	TGCAGCGTTGAAGATGAAGCAGGGTCGGAGCAGTACTTC
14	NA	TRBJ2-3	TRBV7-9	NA	CASSTLGGTDTQYF	TGTGCCAGCAGCACCCTGGGGGGCACAGATACGCAGTATTTT
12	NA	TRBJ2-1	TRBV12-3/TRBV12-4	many	CASSLASIEQFF	TGTGCCAGCAGTTTAGCCTCAATTGAGCAGTTCTTC
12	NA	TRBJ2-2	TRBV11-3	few	CASSEGIGELFF	TGTGCCAGCAGCGAGGGGATCGGGGAGCTGTTTTTT